One sample yielded the 24 T cell receptor beta chains listed below, sequenced in a study of cytomegalovirus exposure and HLA in healthy donors. Using immunoSEQ multiplex PCR, the repertoire was profiled, and TCRdb retains in-frame clones only, with some absent. This table has roughly 250,000 clones, around nine tenths appearing once. Sequencing was done on a sample of PBMCs. Receptors originate from a man between 18 and 29 years old in good health and CMV-seronegative.

V gene TRBV25-1 combines with J gene TRBJ2-2; perhaps TRBD2 as D (5 bases). The CDR3 length is 15 residues. CDR1 is MGHDK, CDR2 SYGVNS, per germline. The ends were cut back, 2 bases at V and 8 bases at J, with 15 bases in the middle. Here the CDR3 DNA reads TGTGCCAGCAGTGAAACGCGGGTAGTGGCTGGGGAGCTGTTTTTT. It yields the protein CASSETRVVAGELFF.

The gene calls are TRBV7-8 and TRBJ2-3; a weak D match, TRBD2 (5 bases). V lost 7 bases to trimming and J lost 4 bases, with 15 bases between them. Germline V lookup: CDR1 SGHVS, CDR2 FQNEAQ. The CDR3 spans 14 residues. The CDR3: CASIREGGADTQYF. CDR3 DNA sequence: TGTGCCAGCATACGGGAAGGTGGCGCAGATACGCAGTATTTT.

In its sample, this clone was seen once. The rearrangement joins TRBV4-2 to TRBJ2-7; 9 bases are a match to TRBD2. This CDR3 contains 15 residues. J gave up 4 bases and V 2 bases, and 6 bases lay outside the gene matches. CDR1 is LGHNA and CDR2 is YNFKEQ in the germline V gene. The CDR3 here is CASSQNLAGAYEQYF. In DNA form, the CDR3 reads TGTGCCAGCAGCCAAAATTTAGCGGGAGCGTACGAGCAGTACTTC.

This CDR3 reads CASSLVNRVAGNTGELFF. The DNA of the CDR3 is TGTGCCAGCAGCTTAGTGAACAGGGTGGCGGGGAACACCGGGGAGCTGTTTTTT. V usage is TRBV7-6 and J usage is TRBJ2-2, with D possibly matching TRBD1 (6 bases). Germline values: CDR1 SGHVS, CDR2 FNYEAQ. There are 18 residues in the CDR3. With 1 base removed from V and 1 base from J, the gap between germline ends came to 16 bases.

The rearrangement joins TRBV4-3 to TRBJ2-1; TRBD2 matches at 9 bases. Germline values: CDR1 LGHNA, CDR2 YSLEER. The CDR3 totals 16 residues. The ends lost 0 bases at V and 6 bases at J; junction bases unmatched: 6. CDR3 coding DNA: TGCGCCAGCAGCCAAGATTTAGCGGGAGAGGGCAATGAGCAGTTCTTC. Translation: CASSQDLAGEGNEQFF.

The genes are TRBV7-9 and TRBJ2-4; perhaps TRBD2 as D (7 bases). The CDR3 contains 12 residues. The germline V and J ends were trimmed by 5 bases and 12 bases, with 14 bases remaining between them. CDR1 is SEHNR and CDR2 is FQNEAQ in the germline V gene (reference sequence). In DNA, the CDR3 is TGTGCCAGCAGCCCCGGGGGGCGGCATCAGTACTTC. Protein product: CASSPGGRHQYF. The whole variable domain, remainder taken from reference TRBV7-9 and TRBJ2-4, is DTGVSQNPRHKITKRGQNVTFRCDPISEHNRLYWYRQTLGQGPEFLTYFQNEAQLEKSRLLSDRFSAERPKGSFSTLEIQRTEQGDSAMYLCASSPGGRHQYFGAGTRLSVL.

V gene TRBV11-3 combines with J gene TRBJ1-5; 11 positions match TRBD1. In germline, CDR1 is SGHNT, CDR2 YENEEA. The junction had 16 bases not matched to a gene; V was cut back by 5 bases and J by 1 base. There are 20 residues in the CDR3. Written as DNA, the CDR3 is TGTGCCAGCAGCCCCCGTCGCTTAGGACAGGGGGCGCTAAGCAATCAGCCCCAGCATTTT. This gives the protein CASSPRRLGQGALSNQPQHF. The whole variable domain, filled in from reference TRBV11-3 and TRBJ1-5, reads EAGVVQSPRYKIIEKKQPVAFWCNPISGHNTLYWYLQNLGQGPELLIRYENEEAVDDSQLPKDRFSAERLKGVDSTLKIQPAELGDSAVYLCASSPRRLGQGALSNQPQHFGDGTRLSIL.

The V call is TRBV4-2, the J call TRBJ2-3, with TRBD2 identical over 9 bases. Unmatched junction bases numbered 3, after V lost 1 base and J lost 1 base. The CDR3 covers 16 residues. Looked up from germline, CDR1 is LGHNA and CDR2 is YNFKEQ. CDR3 loop: CASSQVVAGGTDTQYF. Here the CDR3 DNA reads TGTGCCAGCAGCCAAGTGGTAGCGGGGGGCACAGATACGCAGTATTTT.

The rearrangement joins TRBV5-1 to TRBJ2-5, with D tentatively TRBD1 (6 bases). Looked up from germline, CDR1 is SGHRS and CDR2 is YFSETQ. This CDR3 is 14 amino acids long. V was trimmed by 2 bases and J by 5 bases, leaving 13 bases between them. The CDR3 protein is CASSLSTGSETQYF. The CDR3 DNA reads as TGCGCCAGCAGCTTATCCACAGGGAGTGAGACCCAGTACTTC.

V usage is TRBV29-1 and J usage is TRBJ2-3; tentative D call: TRBD1 (5 bases). Looked up from germline, CDR1 is SQVTM and CDR2 is ANQGSEA. Trimming stripped 6 bases from V and 2 bases from J, with 15 bases between. CDR3 length equals 14 residues. CDR3 sequence: CSVWDPGYTDTQYF. The CDR3 region has the DNA TGCAGCGTATGGGATCCAGGGTACACAGATACGCAGTATTTT.

The CDR3 nucleotides are TGTGCCAGCAGTGAAACAGGGACTGAAAAACTGTTTTTT. This codes for CASSETGTEKLFF. J is TRBJ1-4 and V is TRBV2, with a weak D call TRBD1 (6 bases). Germline CDR1 SNHLY, CDR2 FYNNEI. Between the trimmed V and J ends, which lost 2 bases and 7 bases, there was a span of 8 bases. CDR3 length equals 13 residues.

The gene calls are TRBV28 and TRBJ1-5; no clear D. With 11 bases removed from V and 4 bases from J, the gap between germline ends came to 21 bases. The CDR3 loop spans 15 amino acids. Germline V gene sequence: CDR1 MDHEN, CDR2 SYDVKM. CDR3 in amino acids: CAAVDGPRGNQPQHF. The CDR3 nucleotides are TGTGCCGCCGTGGACGGACCGCGGGGTAATCAGCCCCAGCATTTT.

The count of this clone is one. The gene calls are TRBV4-1 and TRBJ1-3, with D possibly TRBD1 on 6 matching bases. Germline V CDR1 and CDR2: MGHRA, YSYEKL. The CDR3 spans 16 residues. Trimming removed 5 bases from V and 0 bases from J, with 14 bases in between. Written as DNA, the CDR3 is TGCGCCAGCAGCGTCGGGGGGCTGATCTCTGGAAACACCATATATTTT. Amino acid sequence: CASSVGGLISGNTIYF.

V is TRBV28 and J is TRBJ2-7; 8 nucleotides match TRBD1. The V segment lost 5 bases and the J segment 4 bases; nucleotides outside the gene matches: 7. The germline V gene has CDR1 MDHEN and CDR2 SYDVKM. The CDR3 consists of 14 residues. This chain's CDR3 is CASSPGQGWYEQYF. In nucleotides, the CDR3 is TGTGCCAGCAGTCCCGGACAGGGATGGTACGAGCAGTACTTC. The whole variable domain, remainder taken from reference TRBV28 and TRBJ2-7, is DVKVTQSSRYLVKRTGEKVFLECVQDMDHENMFWYRQDPGLGLRLIYFSYDVKMKEKGDIPEGYSVSREKKERFSLILESASTNQTSMYLCASSPGQGWYEQYFGPGTRLTVT.

The chain uses TRBV7-8 and TRBJ2-1; 8 nucleotides match TRBD2. The V segment lost 3 bases and the J segment 4 bases; nucleotides outside the gene matches: 11. The CDR3 runs to 17 residues. Germline loops: CDR1 SGHVS, CDR2 FQNEAQ. The CDR3 DNA follows: TGTGCCAGCAGCTTCTTAGGGCGGACTAGCCTTTACAATGAGCAGTTCTTC. Translating gives CASSFLGRTSLYNEQFF. Together with reference TRBV7-8 and TRBJ2-1, the CDR3 gives the full variable domain: GAGVSQSPRYKVAKRGQDVALRCDPISGHVSLFWYQQALGQGPEFLTYFQNEAQLDKSGLPSDRFFAERPEGSVSTLKIQRTQQEDSAVYLCASSFLGRTSLYNEQFFGPGTRLTVL.

J is TRBJ2-5 and V is TRBV5-4; 7 positions match TRBD2. V gave up 8 bases and J gave up 1 base; unmatched junction bases: 5. Germline assignment: CDR1 SGHNT and CDR2 YYREEE (reference sequence). The CDR3 spans 13 residues. CDR3 sequence (DNA): TGTGCCAGTGGAGCGGGGACCCAAGAGACCCAGTACTTC. Amino acids: CASGAGTQETQYF.

The V call is TRBV9, the J call TRBJ2-2; 9 positions agree with TRBD2. CDR1 is SGDLS and CDR2 is YYNGEE in the germline V gene. The CDR3 consists of 15 residues. J gave up 1 base and V 4 bases, and 2 bases lay outside the gene matches. DNA of the CDR3: TGTGCCAGCAGCATTAGCGGGGGGAACACCGGGGAGCTGTTTTTT. Encoded protein: CASSISGGNTGELFF.

V is TRBV7-3 and J is TRBJ2-5, with unresolved D. The germline CDR1 and CDR2 sequences are SGHTA and FQGTGA. V shed 2 bases and J shed 2 bases, with 6 bases lying between them. The CDR3 totals 13 residues. The CDR3 DNA sequence: TGTGCCAGCAGCTTATACTATCAAGAGACCCAGTACTTC. As protein: CASSLYYQETQYF.

The chain combines TRBV29-1 with TRBJ2-1; 9 bases map to TRBD2. The CDR3 is 16 amino acids. The V and J ends lost 6 bases and 7 bases, in that order; junction bases with no gene match: 16. Germline V CDR1 and CDR2: SQVTM, ANQGSEA. The CDR3 nucleotides are TGCAGCGTGGGGGGTGGCGGGAGGGCCGTGGTAAATGAGCAGTTCTTC. Translation gives CSVGGGGRAVVNEQFF.

The chain joins TRBV7-6 to TRBJ2-5; D is uncertain. Looked up from germline, CDR1 is SGHVS and CDR2 is FNYEAQ. This CDR3 has 12 amino acids. V lost 5 bases and J lost 3, with 7 bases in between. The CDR3 DNA is TGTGCCAGCAGCCCCCGGGAAGAGACCCAGTACTTC. This translates into CASSPREETQYF.

The J gene is TRBJ1-3, the V gene TRBV7-2; D perhaps matches TRBD1 (5 bases). The CDR3 runs 16 residues. Germline values: CDR1 SGHTA, CDR2 FQGNSA. V lost 3 bases, J lost 0 bases, and 12 bases lay in between. CDR3: CASSLRQPTSGNTIYF. For the CDR3, the DNA is TGTGCCAGCAGCTTGAGACAGCCAACCTCTGGAAACACCATATATTTT. Together with reference TRBV7-2 and TRBJ1-3, the CDR3 gives the full variable domain: GAGVSQSPSNKVTEKGKDVELRCDPISGHTALYWYRQSLGQGLEFLIYFQGNSAPDKSGLPSDRFSAERTGGSVSTLTIQRTQQEDSAVYLCASSLRQPTSGNTIYFGEGSWLTVV.

The J gene is TRBJ1-6, the V gene TRBV28, with D unresolved. The CDR3 runs to 15 residues. Germline loops: CDR1 MDHEN, CDR2 SYDVKM. V lost 5 bases, J lost 14 bases, and 22 bases lay in between. CDR3 coding DNA: TGTGCCAGCAGTCTAGATGGAGGGCGAGGTTTTACCCTCCACTTT. This sequence encodes CASSLDGGRGFTLHF. Full variable domain (outside the CDR3, taken from reference TRBV28 and TRBJ1-6): DVKVTQSSRYLVKRTGEKVFLECVQDMDHENMFWYRQDPGLGLRLIYFSYDVKMKEKGDIPEGYSVSREKKERFSLILESASTNQTSMYLCASSLDGGRGFTLHFGNGTRLTVT.

In this sample, this clone turned up a few times. The chain combines TRBV7-3 with TRBJ1-6, with TRBD1 matching over 7 bases. V dropped 5 bases and J dropped 8; count of bases not matched to a gene: 3. The germline V gene encodes CDR1 SGHTA and CDR2 FQGTGA. The length of the CDR3 is 13 residues. The CDR3 reads CASSPDRDSPLHF. The CDR3 DNA reads as TGTGCCAGCAGCCCAGACAGGGATTCACCCCTCCACTTT.

The CDR3 nucleotides read TGCGCCAGCAGCCCCCGGGACAGATCCTACGAGCAGTACTTC. It yields the protein CASSPRDRSYEQYF. The V and J genes are TRBV4-3 and TRBJ2-7, with 7 nucleotides matching TRBD1. The length of the CDR3 is 14 residues. Looked up from germline, CDR1 is LGHNA and CDR2 is YSLEER. The junction had 4 bases not matched to a gene; V was cut back by 4 bases and J by 1 base.